This T cell receptor beta chain was sequenced for a study of blood T cells in healthy people across ages (dated by TCRdb to 2015 to 2017). Study-level background: In model experiments, roughly one uniquely barcoded TCR beta cDNA molecule per two T cells was captured by template switching. The study measured age-related changes in TCR beta repertoire diversity using deep sequencing normalized with unique cDNA molecular identifiers. To avoid experimental bias, donors of different ages were distributed randomly across sequencing lanes. Donors were grouped into four age groups: young (average 16 years), middle-aged (about 40), aged (around 60) and long-lived (over 80). The study analyzed two additional independent replicas of 1 million unique cDNA reads from the same blood draw for two donors, one aged 18 to 30 and one aged 80 or older. What the study reported, not specific to this receptor: Donor CMV infection status was unknown, potentially confounding age-related changes in expanded clonotypes. Estimates of total diversity from one million sequenced T cells were regarded as lower bounds and underestimates. Bulk unsorted PBMC profiling prevented conclusive comparison of naive and antigen-experienced compartments. Compared with the aged group, the long-lived group had more naive CD4+ T cells, fewer expanded clones and increased TCR diversity, a pattern suggesting age selection. Observed TCR beta diversity per million T cells fell roughly linearly with age, and a significant reduction was already apparent by age about 36. There was a strong correlation between observed TCR beta diversity and the percentage of naive T cells measured by flow cytometry.

Library construction relied on 5' RACE. The sequencer was an Illumina HiSeq 2500. A second PCR of about 7 to 12 cycles was performed with a sample-barcoded 5' primer and a J-beta primer mix. A template-switch 5' adaptor carrying 12 random nucleotides introduced a unique molecular identifier onto each TCR beta cDNA molecule. Each sample yielded at least 2.5 million CDR3-containing paired-end reads. The Mint cDNA synthesis kit, primed by a TRBC-specific oligonucleotide, was used to synthesize first-strand cDNA from all RNA. Following uracil-DNA glycosylase treatment, all cDNA underwent a first 18-cycle PCR with the universal primers M1SS and BC2_uni_R. The source study handled its data this way. For normalization, 1 million high-quality reads, each with a distinct molecular identifier, were randomly selected from each sample. Instead of being binned into consensus sequences, reads that shared molecular identifiers were thrown out. MiTCR, with a Q25 quality threshold and the strictest error-elimination algorithm, was used for CDR3 identification, clonotype clustering and error correction. Lower-bound total TCR beta diversity was estimated with a nonparametric unseen species model using Euler transformation. TCRdb passed the public sequencing reads through fastp at Q25 and MiXCR, retaining productive beta sequences. Entries are consolidated by CDR3 protein sequence, retaining the most common genes and DNA. The V and J calls and clone size come from TCRdb's table, not from the authors' own analysis. Here the sample has about 1.5 million distinct CDR3 sequences; roughly 40% occur a single time. The ten largest clones capture 7.9% of the sample.

Systemically healthy Caucasian individuals from Russia, around 38 in total and aged about 6 to 95 years, were included as donors. Ten milliliters of peripheral blood were collected from each donor into EDTA-treated Vacutainer tubes. Ficoll-Paque density-gradient centrifugation was used to isolate PBMCs, with at least 7 million obtained per sample. Total RNA was extracted from PBMCs with Trizol reagent, with at least 6 micrograms obtained per sample. For every donor, an aliquot of PBMCs went through flow cytometry to measure the percentages of naive CD45RAhigh/CD27high T cells. This clonotype was detected a few times. Its antigen is unknown. The sample holds no much larger clone one base away, and base qualities are not on file. The germline V gene provides CDR1 MNHEY and CDR2 SVGEGT. The cysteine opens and the phenylalanine closes a CDR3 of 16 amino acids. The retained sequence is limited to the CDR3, 48 bases, with the frame set at the first base. Germline trimming: 2 bases from V, 4 bases from J; junction bases outside gene matches: 6.

Recombination connected TRBV6-2 or TRBV6-3 to TRBJ2-3, with TRBD1 matching 10 junction bases. This TCR was recovered from a woman between 18 and 30 years old in good health. What was sequenced was blood. The nucleotides are TGTGCCAGCAGTTACCCCGGGACAGGGGTAGCAGATACGCAGTATTTT. This yields the protein CASSYPGTGVADTQYF.